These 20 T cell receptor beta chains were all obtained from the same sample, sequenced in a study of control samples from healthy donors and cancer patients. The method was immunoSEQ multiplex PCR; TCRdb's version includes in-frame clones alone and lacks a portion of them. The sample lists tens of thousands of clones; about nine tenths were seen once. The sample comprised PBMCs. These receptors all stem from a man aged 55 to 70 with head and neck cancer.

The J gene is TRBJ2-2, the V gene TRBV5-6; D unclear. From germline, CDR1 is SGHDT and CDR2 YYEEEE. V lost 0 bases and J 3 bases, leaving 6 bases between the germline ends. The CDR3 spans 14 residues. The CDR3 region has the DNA TGTGCCAGCAGCTTGGGACGGTACACCGGGGAGCTGTTTTTT. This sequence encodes CASSLGRYTGELFF.

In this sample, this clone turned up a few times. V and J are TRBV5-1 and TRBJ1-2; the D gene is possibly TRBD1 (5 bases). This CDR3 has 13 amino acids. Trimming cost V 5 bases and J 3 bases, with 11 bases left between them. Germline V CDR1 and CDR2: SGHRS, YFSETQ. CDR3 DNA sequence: TGCGCCAGCAGTCCGACAGAGGACTATGGCTACACCTTC. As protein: CASSPTEDYGYTF. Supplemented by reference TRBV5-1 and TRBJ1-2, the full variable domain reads KAGVTQTPRYLIKTRGQQVTLSCSPISGHRSVSWYQQTPGQGLQFLFEYFSETQRNKGNFPGRFSGRQFSNSRSEMNVSTLELGDSALYLCASSPTEDYGYTFGSGTRLTVV.

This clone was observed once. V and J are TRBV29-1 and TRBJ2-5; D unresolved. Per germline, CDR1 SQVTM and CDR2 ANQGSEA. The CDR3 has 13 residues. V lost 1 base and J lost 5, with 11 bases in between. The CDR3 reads CSVEGLGRETQYF. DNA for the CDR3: TGCAGCGTTGAAGGCCTCGGGCGGGAGACCCAGTACTTC.

This CDR3 is CASSFGGSSYEQYF. CDR3 sequence (DNA): TGCGCCAGCAGCTTCGGGGGGAGCTCCTACGAGCAGTACTTC. The V call is TRBV5-1, the J call TRBJ2-7, with 7 positions matching TRBD2. The V and J ends lost 2 bases and 0 bases, in that order; junction bases with no gene match: 2. The CDR3 is 14 amino acids. From germline, CDR1 is SGHRS and CDR2 YFSETQ.

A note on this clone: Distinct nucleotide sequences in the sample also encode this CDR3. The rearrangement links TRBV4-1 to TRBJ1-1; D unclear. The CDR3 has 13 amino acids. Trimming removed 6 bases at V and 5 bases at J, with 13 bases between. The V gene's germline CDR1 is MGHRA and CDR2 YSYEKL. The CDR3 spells CASSQSERTEAFF. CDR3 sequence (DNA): TGCGCCAGCAGTCAATCAGAGCGGACTGAAGCTTTCTTT.

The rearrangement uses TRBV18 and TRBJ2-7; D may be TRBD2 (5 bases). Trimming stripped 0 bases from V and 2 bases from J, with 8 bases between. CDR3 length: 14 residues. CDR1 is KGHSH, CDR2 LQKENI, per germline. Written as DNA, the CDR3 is TGTGCCAGCTCACCACCATCGGGGACCTACGAGCAGTACTTC. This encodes CASSPPSGTYEQYF.

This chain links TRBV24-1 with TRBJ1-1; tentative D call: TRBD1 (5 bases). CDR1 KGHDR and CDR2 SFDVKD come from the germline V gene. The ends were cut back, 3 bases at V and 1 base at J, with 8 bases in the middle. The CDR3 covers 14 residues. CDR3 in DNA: TGTGCCACCAGTGATGTGGGGGAGAACACTGAAGCTTTCTTT. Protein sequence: CATSDVGENTEAFF.

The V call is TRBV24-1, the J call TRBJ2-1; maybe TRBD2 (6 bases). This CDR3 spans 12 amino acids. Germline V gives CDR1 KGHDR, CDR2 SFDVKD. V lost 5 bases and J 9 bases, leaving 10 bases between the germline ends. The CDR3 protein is CATSVGGPEQFF. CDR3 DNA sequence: TGTGCCACCAGTGTCGGGGGACCTGAGCAGTTCTTC.

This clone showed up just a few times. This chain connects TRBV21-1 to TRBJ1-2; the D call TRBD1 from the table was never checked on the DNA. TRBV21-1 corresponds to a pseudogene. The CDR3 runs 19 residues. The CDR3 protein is CASNNGKVFPGQTYYGYTF. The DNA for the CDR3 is TGTGCCAGCAACAACGGAAAAGTTTTTCCGGGACAGACTTACTATGGCTACACCTTC.

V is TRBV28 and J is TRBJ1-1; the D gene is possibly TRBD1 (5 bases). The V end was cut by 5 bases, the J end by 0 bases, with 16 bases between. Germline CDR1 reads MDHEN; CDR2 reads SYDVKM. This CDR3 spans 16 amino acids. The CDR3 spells CASSALDSSMNTEAFF. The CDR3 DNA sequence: TGTGCCAGCAGTGCCCTTGACAGTTCGATGAACACTGAAGCTTTCTTT.

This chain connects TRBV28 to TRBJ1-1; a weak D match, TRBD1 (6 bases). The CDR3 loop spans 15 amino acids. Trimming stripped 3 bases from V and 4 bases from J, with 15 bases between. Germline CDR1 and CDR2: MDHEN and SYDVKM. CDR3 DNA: TGTGCCAGCAGTTTCCTCATTGGGGGCGGCACTGAAGCTTTCTTT. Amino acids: CASSFLIGGGTEAFF.

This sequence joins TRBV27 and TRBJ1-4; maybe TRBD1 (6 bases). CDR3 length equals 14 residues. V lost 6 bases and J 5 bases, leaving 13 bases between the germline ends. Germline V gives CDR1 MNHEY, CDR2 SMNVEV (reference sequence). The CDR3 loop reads CASRGGGSNEKLFF. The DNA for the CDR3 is TGTGCCAGCAGGGGAGGGGGGTCGAATGAAAAACTGTTTTTT.

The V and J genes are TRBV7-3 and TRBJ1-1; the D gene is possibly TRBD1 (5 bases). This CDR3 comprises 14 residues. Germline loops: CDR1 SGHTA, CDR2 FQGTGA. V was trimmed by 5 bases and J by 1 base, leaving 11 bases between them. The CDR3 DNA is TGTGCCAGCAGCGGAGGTGGGGGGAACACTGAAGCTTTCTTT. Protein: CASSGGGGNTEAFF.

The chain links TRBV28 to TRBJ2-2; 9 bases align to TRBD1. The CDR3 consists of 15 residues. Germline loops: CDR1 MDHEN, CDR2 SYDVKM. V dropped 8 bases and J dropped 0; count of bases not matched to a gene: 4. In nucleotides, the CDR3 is TGTGCCAGCCAAACAGGGGGCGCGAACACCGGGGAGCTGTTTTTT. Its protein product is CASQTGGANTGELFF.

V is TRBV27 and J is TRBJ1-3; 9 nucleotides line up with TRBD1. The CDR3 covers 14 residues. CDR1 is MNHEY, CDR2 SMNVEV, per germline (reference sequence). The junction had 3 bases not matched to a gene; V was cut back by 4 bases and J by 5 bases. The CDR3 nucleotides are TGTGCCAGCAGTTCGGGACAGGGAAGAAACACCATATATTTT. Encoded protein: CASSSGQGRNTIYF.

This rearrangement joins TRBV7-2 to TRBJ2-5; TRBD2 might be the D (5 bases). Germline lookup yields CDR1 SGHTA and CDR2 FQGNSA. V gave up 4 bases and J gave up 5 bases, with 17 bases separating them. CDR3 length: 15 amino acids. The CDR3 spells CASSSSSEGFETQYF. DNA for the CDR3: TGTGCCAGCAGCTCTTCGTCTGAGGGATTTGAGACCCAGTACTTC.

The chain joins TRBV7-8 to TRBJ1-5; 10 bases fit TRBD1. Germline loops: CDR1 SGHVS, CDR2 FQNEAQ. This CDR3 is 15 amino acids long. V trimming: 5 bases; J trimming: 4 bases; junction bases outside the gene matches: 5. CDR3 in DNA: TGTGCCAGCAGCCGGACAGGGGGTCAGAATCAGCCCCAGCATTTT. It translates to CASSRTGGQNQPQHF. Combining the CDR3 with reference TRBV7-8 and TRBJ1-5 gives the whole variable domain GAGVSQSPRYKVAKRGQDVALRCDPISGHVSLFWYQQALGQGPEFLTYFQNEAQLDKSGLPSDRFFAERPEGSVSTLKIQRTQQEDSAVYLCASSRTGGQNQPQHFGDGTRLSIL.

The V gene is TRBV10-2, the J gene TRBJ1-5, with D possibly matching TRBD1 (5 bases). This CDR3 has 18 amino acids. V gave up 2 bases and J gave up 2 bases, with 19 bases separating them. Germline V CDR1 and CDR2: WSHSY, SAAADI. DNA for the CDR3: TGCGCCAGCAGTGAGGCGAGGGGCGGGGGATATGGCAATCAGCCCCAGCATTTT. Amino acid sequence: CASSEARGGGYGNQPQHF.

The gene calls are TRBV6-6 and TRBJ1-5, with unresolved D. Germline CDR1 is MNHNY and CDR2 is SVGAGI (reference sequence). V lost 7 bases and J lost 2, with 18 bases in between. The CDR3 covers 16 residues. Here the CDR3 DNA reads TGTGCCAGCACCCGAGGAGAAGTGGGAGGCAATCAGCCCCAGCATTTT. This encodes CASTRGEVGGNQPQHF.

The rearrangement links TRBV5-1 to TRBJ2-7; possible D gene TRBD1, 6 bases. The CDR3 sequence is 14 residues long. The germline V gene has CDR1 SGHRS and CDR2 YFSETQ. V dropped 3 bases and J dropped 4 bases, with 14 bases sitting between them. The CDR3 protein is CASSWTLQGYEQYF. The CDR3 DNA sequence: TGCGCCAGCAGCTGGACGTTACAGGGTTACGAGCAGTACTTC.